These 26 T cell receptor beta chains share one sample of origin, sequenced in a study of tumor-infiltrating lymphocytes in primary liver carcinoma. A primer in the constant region served to generate TCR beta cDNA from approximately 460 ng of total RNA. Slightly modified ARM-PCR served as the procedure for the TCR beta libraries. These libraries came from three rounds of nested multiplex PCR. With TRBV1-TRBV30 forward primers and a C-beta reverse primer, the first two PCR rounds were run for about 10 cycles each. TCRdb re-derived calls from the multiplex PCR reads in MiXCR, one entry per CDR3 protein. The sample consists of 300,000 to 400,000 distinct CDR3 sequences, around three fifths of them appearing once. Unsorted whole blood supplied the blood RNA, and germline DNA was isolated too. Material for sequencing was peripheral blood. These receptor sequences come from a man in his forties with primary liver carcinoma and hepatitis B virus infection.

This clonotype occurred many times. The chain links TRBV11-2 to TRBJ1-4, with 11 bases aligning to TRBD1. The junction had 4 bases not matched to a gene; V was cut back by 3 bases and J by 7 bases. CDR1 and CDR2 from the germline V gene are SGHAT and FQNNGV. This CDR3 contains 15 residues. The CDR3 nucleotides are TGTGCCAGCAGCTTCCGGACAGGGGGCGGTGAAAAACTGTTTTTT. Translation: CASSFRTGGGEKLFF.

Turning to this clonotype: Mismatch with germline at one junction end may stem from a read error. V and J are TRBV4-1 and TRBJ2-7; D remains unclear. Germline assignment: CDR1 MGHRA and CDR2 YSYEKL. The CDR3 runs to 14 residues. Written as DNA, the CDR3 is TGCGCCAGCATCCAAGATTCCAATCGCGGCGAGCAGTACTTC. This encodes CASIQDSNRGEQYF.

At least ten counts were recorded for this clonotype. The chain employs TRBV11-1 and TRBJ2-5; TRBD1 is a possible D gene (6 bases). The germline CDR1 and CDR2 sequences are SGHAT and FQDESV (reference sequence). V was shortened by 4 bases and J by 3 bases, with 21 bases between the two germline ends. This CDR3 has 17 residues. CDR3 sequence (DNA): TGTGCCAGCAGCTCGCACGCCACAGGGTTAGGGAAAGAGACCCAGTACTTC. Its protein product is CASSSHATGLGKETQYF.

The table lists this clonotype with a few counts. The chain joins TRBV7-8 to TRBJ2-5, with D possibly matching TRBD2 (6 bases). V lost 8 bases, J lost 1 base, and 17 bases lay in between. In germline, CDR1 is SGHVS, CDR2 FQNEAQ. The CDR3 extends over 15 amino acids. DNA of the CDR3: TGTGCCAGCGGGGCAGCGGGCCTACCCCAAGAGACCCAGTACTTC. Amino acids: CASGAAGLPQETQYF.

This clonotype has just a few counts. A junction boundary mismatches the germline segment, possibly from a read error. The chain recombines TRBV7-9 with TRBJ2-2; D tentatively fits TRBD1 or TRBD2 (5 bases each). CDR3 length equals 17 residues. From germline, CDR1 is SEHNR and CDR2 FQNEAQ (reference sequence). The chain's CDR3 is CASSLRQGDRYTGELFF. CDR3 in DNA: TGTGCCAGCAGCTTAAGGCAAGGGGATCGGTACACCGGGGAGCTTTTTTTT.

Note on this clonotype: One end of the junction fails to match germline, which may point to a read error. The V call is TRBV11-2, the J call TRBJ2-7; a weak D match, TRBD1 (5 bases). Germline V gives CDR1 SGHAT, CDR2 FQNNGV. The CDR3 sequence is 11 residues long. CDR3 protein: CTSRQSYEQYF. DNA of the CDR3: TGTACCAGCCGACAGTCCTACGAGCAGTATTTC.

Regarding this clonotype: Given a much more abundant clone one base away, this may be a read error. The rearrangement links TRBV6-5 to TRBJ2-7; 11 nucleotides align to TRBD1. V shed 6 bases, J shed 6 bases, and the junction held 7 bases outside the gene matches. The CDR3 is made up of 14 amino acids. Germline CDR1 is MNHEY and CDR2 is SVGAGI. The CDR3 is CASRRTGGIREQYF. The CDR3 DNA reads TGTGCCAGCAGGAGGACAGGGGGCATCCGCGAGCAGTACTTC.

This clonotype has a single count. Because the CDR3 is missing its conserved closing phenylalanine or tryptophan, this is likely a read error. The rearrangement uses TRBV12-3 or TRBV12-4 and TRBJ1-2; 7 bases agree with TRBD1. Trimming removed 5 bases from V and 8 bases from J; junction bases left unmatched: 8. The CDR3 is 13 residues long. The CDR3 protein is CASSEQGRRGYTS. The CDR3, as DNA: TGTGCCAGCAGTGAACAGGGGCGCCGGGGCTACACCTCC.

This clonotype was observed a few times. The chain carries TRBV7-9 and TRBJ2-5; 8 bases align to TRBD2. The CDR3 is 15 residues long. From germline, CDR1 is SEHNR and CDR2 FQNEAQ (reference sequence). Losses at the gene ends were 2 bases for V and 4 bases for J; bases not matched to a gene: 6. The CDR3 sequence is CASSLMIAGIETQYF. Here the CDR3 DNA reads TGTGCCAGCAGCTTAATGATAGCGGGAATAGAGACCCAGTACTTC.

With respect to this clonotype: A read error is possible here, since a much larger clone lies one base away. The rearrangement links TRBV6-6 to TRBJ2-7; D may be TRBD1 (6 bases). V was pared by 3 bases and J by 2 bases, with 14 bases between. Looked up from germline, CDR1 is MNHNY and CDR2 is SVGAGI (reference sequence). CDR3 length: 15 residues. The CDR3 DNA is TGTGCCAGCAGTTATAACCGGGACACCACCTACGAGCAGTACTTC. Encoded protein: CASSYNRDTTYEQYF.

To note about this clonotype: A much larger clone is a single base away; this may be a read error. V usage is TRBV12-3 or TRBV12-4 and J usage is TRBJ2-7, with D unresolved. The length of the CDR3 is 15 residues. Between the trimmed V and J ends, which lost 6 bases and 6 bases, there was a span of 21 bases. CDR3 bases: TGTGCCAGCAGGAGGCACCTGGGGTATTCGGGCGAGCAGTACTTC. Translation: CASRRHLGYSGEQYF.

To note about this clonotype: The CDR3 ends on some other residue instead of the conserved phenylalanine or tryptophan, so this is likely a read error. The DNA is left out, because the CDR3 cannot be placed on it with certainty; the CDR3 is given as TCRdb lists it. This chain connects TRBV6-5 to TRBJ2-7; the table names TRBD2, a call not compared with the DNA. The germline V gene has CDR1 MNHEY and CDR2 SVGAGI. Termini included, the CDR3 measures 14 amino acids. CDR3 residues: CASSYQSGSYEQDI.

The J gene is TRBJ2-1, the V gene TRBV11-2, with 10 bases that match TRBD2. Per germline, CDR1 SGHAT and CDR2 FQNNGV. J lost 9 bases, V lost 2 bases, and 13 bases had no gene match. The CDR3 runs to 17 residues. CDR3 sequence reads: CASSLTVLAGPVGEQFF. CDR3 DNA: TGTGCCAGCAGCTTAACGGTACTAGCGGGACCTGTGGGTGAGCAGTTCTTC.

This clonotype was seen once. A much larger clone lies one base from this, so it may be a read error. The CDR3 DNA is TGTGCCAGCAGTGACTCCGTGGAGCTGTTTTTT. As protein: CASSDSVELFF. The gene calls are TRBV6-1 and TRBJ2-2, with unresolved D. The CDR3 totals 11 residues. Germline CDR1 reads MNHNS; CDR2 reads SASEGT. V shed 3 bases and J shed 10 bases, with 6 bases lying between them.

The V call is TRBV11-1, the J call TRBJ2-3; D remains unclear. Between the trimmed V and J ends, which lost 1 base and 8 bases, there was a span of 10 bases. CDR1 SGHAT and CDR2 FQDESV come from the germline V gene (reference sequence). This CDR3 is 13 amino acids long. CDR3 residues: CASSLGVRGTQYF. The DNA for the CDR3 is TGTGCCAGCAGCTTAGGGGTGCGTGGTACGCAGTATTTT.

The rearrangement uses TRBV11-2 and TRBJ2-7; no definite D call. Germline CDR1 and CDR2: SGHAT and FQNNGV. V lost 1 base and J 3 bases, leaving 13 bases between the germline ends. CDR3 length: 15 amino acids. The DNA of the CDR3 is TGTGCCAGCAGCTTAGCTTCGGGCAGGCTCTACGAGCAGTACTTC. It is translated as CASSLASGRLYEQYF.

This clonotype was recorded many times. This sequence joins TRBV6-1 and TRBJ2-3; TRBD2 matches 12 bases. The germline V gene encodes CDR1 MNHNS and CDR2 SASEGT. The CDR3 has 17 residues. The V and J ends lost 7 bases and 2 bases, in that order; junction bases with no gene match: 10. The CDR3 reads CASKELAGGETTDTQYF. The CDR3 region has the DNA TGTGCCAGCAAAGAACTAGCGGGAGGCGAAACCACAGATACGCAGTATTTT.

This chain joins TRBV10-3 and TRBJ2-5; D gene unclear. Trimming pared 0 bases from V and 5 bases from J, leaving 10 bases between. Germline V lookup: CDR1 ENHRY, CDR2 SYGVKD. The CDR3 has 14 amino acids. CDR3 coding DNA: TGTGCCATCAGTGAGTCGAGGCCTTCCGAGACCCAGTACTTC. It codes for CAISESRPSETQYF.

This clonotype has at least ten counts. The J gene is TRBJ2-2, the V gene TRBV10-1, with TRBD1 identical over 9 bases. Trimming cost V 0 bases and J 0 bases; bases outside gene matches: 2. CDR1 and CDR2 (germline): WNHNN, SYGVQD (reference sequence). This CDR3 is 17 amino acids long. DNA of the CDR3: TGCGCCAGCAGTGAGTCGAGGACAGGGGCGAACACCGGGGAGCTGTTTTTT. It yields the protein CASSESRTGANTGELFF.

Notes on this clonotype: The junction shows a germline mismatch at one end, possibly a read error. The chain links TRBV6-2 or TRBV6-3 to TRBJ1-5, with 7 positions matching TRBD1. Germline lookup yields CDR1 MNHEY and CDR2 SVGEGT. The CDR3 consists of 18 residues. The CDR3 sequence: CASSLGKGASYSNQSQHF. In nucleotides, the CDR3 is TGTGCCAGCAGCCTCGGGAAGGGGGCATCCTATAGCAATCAGTCCCAGCATTTT.

As to this clonotype: At one boundary the junction diverges from the germline segment, which might be a read error. The chain combines TRBV7-9 with TRBJ2-1; possibly TRBD1 for D (6 bases). CDR3 length equals 20 residues. Germline V gene data show CDR1 as SEHNR and CDR2 as FQNEAQ (reference sequence). The CDR3: CASRSFPPSLGQGMKNEQFF. The CDR3 DNA follows: TGCGCCAGCAGAAGCTTCCCGCCCTCCCTGGGGCAGGGGATGAAAAATGAGCAGTTCTTC.

Many counts were recorded for this clonotype. This rearrangement joins TRBV6-1 to TRBJ1-4; D gene ambiguous. Trimming took off 10 bases at V and 8 bases at J, with 14 bases between the two ends. CDR3 size: 12 residues. From germline, CDR1 is MNHNS and CDR2 SASEGT. CDR3 in DNA: TGTGCCATTCTCGTCGGGAACGAAAAACTGTTTTTT. Translating it yields CAILVGNEKLFF.

V usage is TRBV6-1 and J usage is TRBJ1-1; TRBD1 is a possible D gene (5 bases). Germline V gene lookup returns CDR1 MNHNS and CDR2 SASEGT. V lost 6 bases to trimming and J lost 1 base, with 12 bases between them. The CDR3 is made up of 14 amino acids. DNA of the CDR3: TGTGCCAGCAGCCTGGACACGAGGAACACTGAAGCTTTCTTT. Protein sequence: CASSLDTRNTEAFF.

The rearrangement links TRBV6-2 or TRBV6-3 to TRBJ2-1; D remains ambiguous. This CDR3 has 13 residues. V lost 4 bases and J 7 bases, leaving 11 bases between the germline ends. Germline lookup yields CDR1 MNHEY and CDR2 SVGEGT. The DNA for the CDR3 is TGTGCCAGCAGTTTTGCACCTGTGAATGAGCAGTTCTTC. Translated, it gives CASSFAPVNEQFF.

Details on this clonotype: This may be a read error, as it is one base from a much larger clone. The chain links TRBV10-3 to TRBJ2-1, with TRBD2 matching 10 bases. CDR3 size: 13 residues. Per germline, CDR1 ENHRY and CDR2 SYGVKD. Trimming cost V 7 bases and J 7 bases; bases outside gene matches: 4. This chain's CDR3 is CAITSGRLNEQFF. CDR3 sequence (DNA): TGTGCCATCACTAGCGGGAGACTGAATGAGCAGTTCTTC.

This clonotype was detected once. V gene TRBV5-1 combines with J gene TRBJ2-7; possible D gene TRBD1, 5 bases. Germline V gene lookup returns CDR1 SGHRS and CDR2 YFSETQ. The CDR3 runs to 16 residues. Trimming removed 0 bases at V and 6 bases at J, with 19 bases between. For the CDR3, the DNA is TGCGCCAGCAGCTTGGGAGTGGGGCCAAGTCCTACCGAGCAGTACTTC. Its translation is CASSLGVGPSPTEQYF.